This is a list of T cell receptor beta chains from one sample in a study of blood T cells in healthy people across ages. MiXCR was run by TCRdb on the 5' RACE reads, yielding one entry per CDR3 protein. The data contain around 1.7 million distinct CDR3 sequences, roughly 27% of them singletons. Sequenced material: blood. The receptors were gathered from a woman aged 25 to 45 in good health. CDR3s include the opening cysteine and the closing phenylalanine or tryptophan. The D gene is left open where the match is weak. Clone size appears in some rows only: once, few, many, or a class for an expanded clone.

clone size | J gene | D gene | V gene | CDR3 DNA | CDR3 protein
few | TRBJ1-3 | NA | TRBV20-1 | TGCAGTGCTTCCCCAGTGAGCTCTGGAAACACCATATATTTT | CSASPVSSGNTIYF
NA | TRBJ2-3 | NA | TRBV6-4 | TGTGCCAGCAGTGTGGATATGGCAGATACGCAGTATTTT | CASSVDMADTQYF
few | TRBJ1-1 | TRBD1 | TRBV29-1 | TGCAGCGTAAAACCCCGGGACAGACAGCTTGAAGCTTTCTTT | CSVKPRDRQLEAFF
many | TRBJ2-5 | TRBD2 | TRBV10-3 | TGTGCCATCAGGGGGACTAGCCAAGAGACCCAGTACTTC | CAIRGTSQETQYF
many | TRBJ2-7 | NA | TRBV4-1 | TGCGCCAGCAGCCTGGGGTCGGGGTCCACCTACGAGCAGTACTTC | CASSLGSGSTYEQYF
few | TRBJ2-1 | TRBD2 | TRBV20-1 | TGCAGTGCGAGAAAGACTAGCGGGAGAGGGGGTACTTACAATGAGCAGTTCTTC | CSARKTSGRGGTYNEQFF
NA | TRBJ2-5 | NA | TRBV4-1 | TGCGCCAGCAGTGGGGGGGACAGCAACATCCAAGAGACCCAGTACTTC | CASSGGDSNIQETQYF
NA | TRBJ2-1 | NA | TRBV5-1 | TGCGCCAGCAGCTCGGCTCCGCCTGACACTTACAATGAGCAGTTCTTC | CASSSAPPDTYNEQFF
many | TRBJ2-7 | NA | TRBV6-6 | TGTGCCAGCATGATTTCAGGGGAAATGGAGCAGTACTTC | CASMISGEMEQYF
few | TRBJ1-4 | NA | TRBV14 | TGTGCCAGCAGCCAAGGGGCCTACCAGTGGGCTGCAACTAATGAAAAACTGTTTTTT | CASSQGAYQWAATNEKLFF
NA | TRBJ2-3 | NA | TRBV24-1 | TGTGCCACCAGTTCGGGTGAGTCGGCGGCCGGTGAAGATACGCAGTATTTT | CATSSGESAAGEDTQYF
NA | TRBJ1-2 | NA | TRBV28 | TGTGCCAGCAGGCATAGCGGCTACACCTTC | CASRHSGYTF
NA | TRBJ2-1 | TRBD2 | TRBV15 | TGTGCCACCAGCAGAGAGCGGGGGGCGGAGAATGAGCAGTTCTTC | CATSRERGAENEQFF
many | TRBJ2-7 | NA | TRBV28 | TGTGCCAGCAGTGGAAAGGGACGTCGGGACCAGCAGTACTTC | CASSGKGRRDQQYF
few | TRBJ2-1 | NA | TRBV18 | TGTGCCAGCTCATCCTCTTCAGAGGGCGAGCAGTTCTTC | CASSSSSEGEQFF
few | TRBJ1-2 | NA | TRBV12-3/TRBV12-4 | TGTGCCAGCAGTTTCGGCGCCTCTAGCTATGGCTACACCTTC | CASSFGASSYGYTF
NA | TRBJ2-3 | NA | TRBV7-2 | TGTGCCAGCAGCTTATCCCGGACCCGTGATACGCAGTATTTT | CASSLSRTRDTQYF
few | TRBJ2-7 | NA | TRBV28 | TGTGCCAGCAGGGGGGGACCTTTCGAGCAGTACTTC | CASRGGPFEQYF
NA | TRBJ2-7 | TRBD2 | TRBV7-2 | TGTGCCAGCAGCTCGGCTAGCGGGGCTGGTTACGAGCAGTACTTC | CASSSASGAGYEQYF
many | TRBJ2-7 | NA | TRBV10-3 | TGTGCCATCAGTGACCTGAGTCGTAGCTACGAGCAGTACTTC | CAISDLSRSYEQYF
NA | TRBJ2-3 | NA | TRBV20-1 | TGCAGTCGAACCGCGGGTAACACAGATACGCAGTATTTT | CSRTAGNTDTQYF
few | TRBJ1-5 | NA | TRBV12-5 | TGTGCTAGTGGTTTGGTCGGGCCTAATCAGCCCCAGCATTTT | CASGLVGPNQPQHF
NA | TRBJ2-2 | NA | TRBV6-4 | TGTGCCAGCAGTGACGGGATCGGGGAGCTGTTTTTT | CASSDGIGELFF
once | TRBJ2-1 | TRBD2 | TRBV15 | TGTGCCACCAGTTTAGCGGGAACCACTTACAATGAGCAGTTCTTC | CATSLAGTTYNEQFF
few | TRBJ1-2 | NA | TRBV3-1 | TGTGCCAGCAGCCAAGTAATACCGCATGGCTACACCTTC | CASSQVIPHGYTF
NA | TRBJ2-1 | NA | TRBV11-2 | TGTGCCAGCAGCTTACTTTTGGGGGGAGGTAATGAGCAGTTCTTC | CASSLLLGGGNEQFF
many | TRBJ2-3 | TRBD1 | TRBV7-2 | TGTGCCAGCAGCTTAGGGACAGGGTCGGATACGCAGTATTTT | CASSLGTGSDTQYF
NA | TRBJ2-1 | TRBD2 | TRBV9 | TGTGCCAGCAGCGCGGGGGGATCCGAGTACAATGAGCAGTTCTTC | CASSAGGSEYNEQFF
NA | TRBJ2-7 | NA | TRBV7-9 | TGTGCCAGCAGCCGTCTGGAGGGGTCTGGAGAGCAGTACTTC | CASSRLEGSGEQYF
few | TRBJ2-5 | TRBD2 | TRBV4-3 | TGCGCCAGCAGCCAATTTTTAGCGGGTCAAGAGACCCAGTACTTC | CASSQFLAGQETQYF
NA | TRBJ2-5 | NA | TRBV5-4 | TGTGCCAGCAGTCTCCTGGCCCCAGGGCAAGAGACCCAGTACTTC | CASSLLAPGQETQYF
once | TRBJ1-1 | TRBD1 | TRBV20-1 | TGCAGTGCAGGGGGACAGGGAACTGAAGCTTTCTTT | CSAGGQGTEAFF
NA | TRBJ2-7 | NA | TRBV30 | TGTGCCTGGGCGGAATCCTACGGGCAGTACTTC | CAWAESYGQYF
many | TRBJ2-4 | NA | TRBV2 | TGTGCCAGCAGTCCACAGGGCCTAGTCAAGTACTTC | CASSPQGLVKYF
NA | TRBJ2-3 | TRBD2 | TRBV28 | TGTGCCTGCAGTCTAGCGGGGAACACAGATACGCAGTATTTT | CACSLAGNTDTQYF
NA | TRBJ1-1 | NA | TRBV6-5 | TGTGCCAGCAGTTACGGGCCCCGGGGTATCGCTGAAGCTTTCTTT | CASSYGPRGIAEAFF
NA | TRBJ1-3 | NA | TRBV7-9 | TGTGCCAGCAGCTCAAGATCGAACACCATATATTTT | CASSSRSNTIYF
few | TRBJ1-4 | NA | TRBV27 | TGTGCCAGCAAGGCCCAAGGCCCGGCTAATGAAAAACTGTTTTTT | CASKAQGPANEKLFF
few | TRBJ2-3 | NA | TRBV7-6 | TGTGCCAGCAGCTTAAGGGCTAGCTCTAGCACAGATACGCAGTATTTT | CASSLRASSSTDTQYF
many | TRBJ2-7 | NA | TRBV7-2 | TGTGCCAGCAGCTTAGAGGGGGGGGGCGCCTACGAGCAGTACTTC | CASSLEGGGAYEQYF
NA | TRBJ1-4 | NA | TRBV7-2 | TGTGCCAGCAGCTTAGAGGGGGGGGGTGGTGAAAAACTGTTTTTT | CASSLEGGGGEKLFF
NA | TRBJ2-1 | TRBD2 | TRBV7-2 | TGTGCCAGCAGCTCAGGGAGGGAGGGCAGGAATGAGCAGTTCTTC | CASSSGREGRNEQFF
NA | TRBJ1-5 | NA | TRBV28 | TGTGCCAGCAGTTTATGGGGGGGTCAACATAGCAATCAGCCCCAGCATTTT | CASSLWGGQHSNQPQHF
few | TRBJ1-4 | NA | TRBV7-6 | TGTGCCAGCAGCTCAGCGGGAAGAACTAATGAAAAACTGTTTTTT | CASSSAGRTNEKLFF
few | TRBJ2-7 | TRBD1 | TRBV29-1 | TGCAGCGTTGTTGCAGGGGGTTCCTACGAGCAGTACTTC | CSVVAGGSYEQYF
NA | TRBJ1-6 | TRBD1 | TRBV5-1 | TGCGCCAGCAGCTACAGGGGGCCGGGATCACCCCTCCACTTT | CASSYRGPGSPLHF
NA | TRBJ2-2 | TRBD1 | TRBV29-1 | TGCAGCTGCAACAGGGGGCCCGGGGAGCTGTTTTTT | CSCNRGPGELFF
NA | TRBJ2-7 | TRBD2 | TRBV23-1 | TGCGCCAGCAGTCAATCTTCAGGACTAGATTGGTACGAGCAGTACTTC | CASSQSSGLDWYEQYF
NA | TRBJ2-3 | TRBD1 | TRBV12-3/TRBV12-4 | TGTGCCAGCAGTCAGTGGACAGGGCGGCCAGATACGCAGTATTTT | CASSQWTGRPDTQYF
NA | TRBJ2-7 | NA | TRBV7-7 | TGTGCCGGAAAACCTCCCGGGTGCAGTTCCTTCTACGAGCAGTACTTC | CAGKPPGCSSFYEQYF
few | TRBJ1-1 | NA | TRBV5-1 | TGCGCCAGCAGCTTCGGGGAACCCACTGAAGCTTTCTTT | CASSFGEPTEAFF
once | TRBJ1-1 | NA | TRBV28 | TGTGCCAGCCGTTTGGGGGCTAGGGCTTTCTTT | CASRLGARAFF
NA | TRBJ2-5 | NA | TRBV9 | TGTGCCAGCAGCGGACGGGGGGCCAGGGGCGAGACCCAGTACTTC | CASSGRGARGETQYF
many | TRBJ2-4 | NA | TRBV5-1 | TGCGCCAGCGCCGGGCACCAGCAGTACTTC | CASAGHQQYF
NA | TRBJ1-6 | NA | TRBV12-3/TRBV12-4 | TGTGCCAGCAGTTTTGAGGGGCAGGGGAGGACACCCCTCCACTTT | CASSFEGQGRTPLHF
many | TRBJ1-2 | NA | TRBV29-1 | TGCAGCGTTGTGGCAGGGGACTATGGCTACACCTTC | CSVVAGDYGYTF
NA | TRBJ1-1 | TRBD1 | TRBV29-1 | TGCAGCGCCGGGACAGGGGCCCGATACACTGAAGCTTTCTTT | CSAGTGARYTEAFF
NA | TRBJ1-1 | TRBD1 | TRBV28 | TGTGCCAGCAGTCTCTGGGGACAGGGGTTGAACACTGAAGCTTTCTTT | CASSLWGQGLNTEAFF
NA | TRBJ2-6 | NA | TRBV7-3 | TGTGCCAGCAGCTTTTTAGGGAGAAGCTCTGGGGCCAACGTCCTGACTTTC | CASSFLGRSSGANVLTF
NA | TRBJ2-5 | NA | TRBV28 | TGTGCCAACAGTTTTATGGGGGTAGAGACCCAGTACTTC | CANSFMGVETQYF